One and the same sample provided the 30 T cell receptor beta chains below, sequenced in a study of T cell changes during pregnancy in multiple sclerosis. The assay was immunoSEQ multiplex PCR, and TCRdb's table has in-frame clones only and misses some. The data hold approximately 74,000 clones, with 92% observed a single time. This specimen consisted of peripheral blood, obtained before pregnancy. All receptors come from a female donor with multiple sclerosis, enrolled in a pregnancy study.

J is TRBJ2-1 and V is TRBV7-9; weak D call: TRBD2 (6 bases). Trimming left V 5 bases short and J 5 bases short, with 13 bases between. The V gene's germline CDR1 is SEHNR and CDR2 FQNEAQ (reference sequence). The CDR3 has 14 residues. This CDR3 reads CASSVGTLNNEQFF. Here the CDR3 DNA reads TGTGCCAGCAGCGTCGGGACTTTAAACAATGAGCAGTTCTTC.

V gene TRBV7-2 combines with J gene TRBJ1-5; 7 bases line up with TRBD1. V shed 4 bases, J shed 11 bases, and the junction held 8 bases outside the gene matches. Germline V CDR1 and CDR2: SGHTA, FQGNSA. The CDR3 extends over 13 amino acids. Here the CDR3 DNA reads TGTGCCAGCAGCTCGACCCACAGGGGTGCCCAGCATTTT. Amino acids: CASSSTHRGAQHF.

CDR3 DNA sequence: TGTGCCAGCAGACCCCGACTAGCGGGAGGTTACGAGCAGTACTTC. Residues: CASRPRLAGGYEQYF. The V and J genes are TRBV7-2 and TRBJ2-7; 13 positions match TRBD2. V lost 6 bases to trimming and J lost 4 bases; unmatched junction nucleotides: 6. Germline V gene data show CDR1 as SGHTA and CDR2 as FQGNSA. This CDR3 has 15 residues.

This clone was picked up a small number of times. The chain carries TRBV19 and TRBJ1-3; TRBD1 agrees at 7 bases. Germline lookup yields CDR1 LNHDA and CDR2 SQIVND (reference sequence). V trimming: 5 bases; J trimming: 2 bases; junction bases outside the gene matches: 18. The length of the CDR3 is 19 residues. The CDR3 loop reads CASSPTHFGGQYAGNTIYF. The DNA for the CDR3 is TGTGCCAGTAGTCCTACCCACTTCGGGGGACAGTACGCTGGAAACACCATATATTTT.

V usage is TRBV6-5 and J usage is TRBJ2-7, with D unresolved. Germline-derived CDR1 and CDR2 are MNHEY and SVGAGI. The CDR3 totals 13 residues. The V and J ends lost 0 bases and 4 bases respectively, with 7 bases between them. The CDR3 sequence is CASSYSRDYEQYF. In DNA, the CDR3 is TGTGCCAGCAGTTACTCGAGAGATTACGAGCAGTACTTC.

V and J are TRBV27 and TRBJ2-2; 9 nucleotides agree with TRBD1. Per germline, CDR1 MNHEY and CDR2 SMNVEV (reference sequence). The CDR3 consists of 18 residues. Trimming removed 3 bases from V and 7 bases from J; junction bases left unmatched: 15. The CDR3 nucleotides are TGTGCCAGCAGTTTGCGATTAACAGGGGGCACCAGGGGCGGGGAGCTGTTTTTT. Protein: CASSLRLTGGTRGGELFF.

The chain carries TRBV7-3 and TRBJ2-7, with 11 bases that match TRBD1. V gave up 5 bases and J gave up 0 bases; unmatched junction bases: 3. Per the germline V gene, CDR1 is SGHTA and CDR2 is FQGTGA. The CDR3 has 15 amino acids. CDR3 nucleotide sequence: TGTGCCAGCAGCCCCGGGACAGGGGGCTCCTACGAGCAGTACTTC. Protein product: CASSPGTGGSYEQYF.

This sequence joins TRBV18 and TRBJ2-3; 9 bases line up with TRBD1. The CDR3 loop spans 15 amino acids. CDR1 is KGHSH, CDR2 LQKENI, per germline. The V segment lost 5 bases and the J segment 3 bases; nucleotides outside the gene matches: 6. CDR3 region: CASSSTGGPTDTQYF. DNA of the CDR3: TGTGCCAGCTCATCTACAGGGGGCCCTACAGATACGCAGTATTTT.

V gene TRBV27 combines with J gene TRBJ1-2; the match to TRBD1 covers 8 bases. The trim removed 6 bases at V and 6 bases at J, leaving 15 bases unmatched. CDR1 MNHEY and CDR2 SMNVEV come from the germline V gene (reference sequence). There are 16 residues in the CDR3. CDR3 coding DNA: TGTGCCAGCAGGCATCATGGACAGGGTAGGGACGATGGCTACACCTTC. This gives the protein CASRHHGQGRDDGYTF.

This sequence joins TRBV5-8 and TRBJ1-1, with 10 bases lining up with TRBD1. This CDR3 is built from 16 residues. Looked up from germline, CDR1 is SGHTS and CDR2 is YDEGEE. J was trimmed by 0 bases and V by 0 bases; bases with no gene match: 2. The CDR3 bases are TGTGCCAGCAGCTTGGGGGACAGGGGCATGAACACTGAAGCTTTCTTT. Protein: CASSLGDRGMNTEAFF.

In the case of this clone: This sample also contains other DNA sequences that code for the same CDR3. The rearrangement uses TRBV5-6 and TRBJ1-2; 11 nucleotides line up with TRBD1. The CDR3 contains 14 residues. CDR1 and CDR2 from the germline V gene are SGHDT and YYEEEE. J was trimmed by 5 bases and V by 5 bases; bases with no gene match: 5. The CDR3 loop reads CASSSGTGGYGYTF. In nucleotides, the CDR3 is TGTGCCAGCAGTTCCGGGACAGGGGGTTATGGCTACACCTTC.

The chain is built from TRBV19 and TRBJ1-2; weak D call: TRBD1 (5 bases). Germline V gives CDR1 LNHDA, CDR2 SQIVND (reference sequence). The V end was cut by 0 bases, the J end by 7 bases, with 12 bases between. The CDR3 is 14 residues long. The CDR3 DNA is TGTGCCAGTAGTATAGATGGGCCAGGGCTTGGCTACACCTTC. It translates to CASSIDGPGLGYTF.

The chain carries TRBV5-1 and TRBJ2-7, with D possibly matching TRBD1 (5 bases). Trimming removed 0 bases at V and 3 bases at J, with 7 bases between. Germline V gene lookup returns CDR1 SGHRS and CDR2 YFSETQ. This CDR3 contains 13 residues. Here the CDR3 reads CASSLVDSYEQYF. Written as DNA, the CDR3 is TGCGCCAGCAGCTTGGTCGACAGCTACGAGCAGTACTTC. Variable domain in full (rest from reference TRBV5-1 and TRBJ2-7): KAGVTQTPRYLIKTRGQQVTLSCSPISGHRSVSWYQQTPGQGLQFLFEYFSETQRNKGNFPGRFSGRQFSNSRSEMNVSTLELGDSALYLCASSLVDSYEQYFGPGTRLTVT.

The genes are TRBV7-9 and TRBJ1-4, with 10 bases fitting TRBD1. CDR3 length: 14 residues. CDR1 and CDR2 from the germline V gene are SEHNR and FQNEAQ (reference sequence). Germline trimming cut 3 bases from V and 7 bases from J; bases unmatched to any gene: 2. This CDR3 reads CASSFGTGVEKLFF. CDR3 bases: TGTGCCAGCAGCTTCGGGACAGGGGTTGAAAAACTGTTTTTT.

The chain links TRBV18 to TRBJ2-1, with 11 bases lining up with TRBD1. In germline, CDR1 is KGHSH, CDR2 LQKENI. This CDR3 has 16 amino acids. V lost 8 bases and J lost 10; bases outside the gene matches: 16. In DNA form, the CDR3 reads TGTGCCAGCGCAATACGGGGACAGGGGGGCCCCGGAGAGCAGTTCTTC. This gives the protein CASAIRGQGGPGEQFF.

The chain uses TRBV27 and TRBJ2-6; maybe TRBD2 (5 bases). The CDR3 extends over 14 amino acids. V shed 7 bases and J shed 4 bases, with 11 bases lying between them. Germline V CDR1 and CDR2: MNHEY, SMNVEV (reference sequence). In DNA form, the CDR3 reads TGTGCCAGCATCGCTAGCCCCGGGGCCAACGTCCTGACTTTC. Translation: CASIASPGANVLTF.

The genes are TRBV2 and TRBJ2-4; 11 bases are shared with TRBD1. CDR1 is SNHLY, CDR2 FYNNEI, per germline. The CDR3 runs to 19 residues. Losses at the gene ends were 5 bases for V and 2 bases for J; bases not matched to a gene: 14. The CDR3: CASSLFDRTGGRTKNIQYF. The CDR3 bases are TGTGCCAGCAGTCTCTTCGATCGGACAGGGGGCCGGACCAAAAACATTCAGTACTTC.

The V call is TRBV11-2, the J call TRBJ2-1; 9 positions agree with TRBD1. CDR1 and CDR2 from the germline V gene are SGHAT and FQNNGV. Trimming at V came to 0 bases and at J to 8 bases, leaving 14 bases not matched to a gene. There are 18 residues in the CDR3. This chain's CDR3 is CASSLEMFRGQGLDEQFF. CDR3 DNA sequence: TGTGCCAGCAGCTTAGAAATGTTTAGAGGACAGGGGTTGGATGAGCAGTTCTTC.

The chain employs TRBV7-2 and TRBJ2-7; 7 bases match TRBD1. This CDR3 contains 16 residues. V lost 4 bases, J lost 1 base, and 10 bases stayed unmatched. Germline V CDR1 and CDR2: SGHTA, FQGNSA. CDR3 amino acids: CASSSYDRAFSYEQYF. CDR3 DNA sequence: TGTGCCAGCAGCTCATACGACAGGGCCTTTTCCTACGAGCAGTACTTC.

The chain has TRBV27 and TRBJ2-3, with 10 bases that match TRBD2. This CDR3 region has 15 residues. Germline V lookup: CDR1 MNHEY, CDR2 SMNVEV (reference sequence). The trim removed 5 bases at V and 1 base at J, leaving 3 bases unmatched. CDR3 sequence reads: CASSAGTSGTDTQYF. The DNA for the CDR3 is TGTGCCAGCAGTGCTGGGACTAGCGGCACAGATACGCAGTATTTT.

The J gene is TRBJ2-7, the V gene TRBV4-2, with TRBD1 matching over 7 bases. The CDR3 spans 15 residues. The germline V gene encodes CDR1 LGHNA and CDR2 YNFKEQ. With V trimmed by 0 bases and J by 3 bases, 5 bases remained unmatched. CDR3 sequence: CASSQDLGTDYEQYF. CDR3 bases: TGTGCCAGCAGCCAAGATCTTGGGACAGACTACGAGCAGTACTTC.

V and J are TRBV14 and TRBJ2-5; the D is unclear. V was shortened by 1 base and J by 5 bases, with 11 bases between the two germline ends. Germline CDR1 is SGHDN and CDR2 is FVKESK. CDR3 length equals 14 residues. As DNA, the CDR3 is TGTGCCAGCAGCCAAGCTCTAGATCCCGAGACCCAGTACTTC. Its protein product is CASSQALDPETQYF.

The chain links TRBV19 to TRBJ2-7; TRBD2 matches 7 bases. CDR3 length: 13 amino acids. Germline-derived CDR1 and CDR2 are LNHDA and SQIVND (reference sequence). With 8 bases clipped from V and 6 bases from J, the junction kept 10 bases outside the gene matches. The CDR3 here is CASGLGLRGEQYF. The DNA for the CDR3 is TGTGCCAGTGGACTAGGCCTCCGAGGCGAGCAGTACTTC.

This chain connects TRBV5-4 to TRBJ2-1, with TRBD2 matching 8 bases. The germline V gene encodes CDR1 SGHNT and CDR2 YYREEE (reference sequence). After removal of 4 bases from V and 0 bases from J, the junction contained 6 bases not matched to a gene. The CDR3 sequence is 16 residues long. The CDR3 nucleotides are TGTGCCAGCAGCCCGGGGGGGCCTAGCTCCTACAATGAGCAGTTCTTC. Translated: CASSPGGPSSYNEQFF.

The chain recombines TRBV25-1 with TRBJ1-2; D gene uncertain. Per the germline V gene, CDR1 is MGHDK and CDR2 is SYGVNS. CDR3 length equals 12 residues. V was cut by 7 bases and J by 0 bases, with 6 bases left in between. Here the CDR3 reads CASTSANYGYTF. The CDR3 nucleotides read TGTGCCAGCACCTCAGCTAACTATGGCTACACCTTC.

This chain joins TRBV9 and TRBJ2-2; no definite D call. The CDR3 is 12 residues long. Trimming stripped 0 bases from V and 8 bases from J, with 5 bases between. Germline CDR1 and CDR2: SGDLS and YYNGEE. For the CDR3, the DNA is TGTGCCAGCAGCGTAGTCGGGGGGGAGCTGTTTTTT. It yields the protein CASSVVGGELFF.

For the CDR3, the DNA is TGCGCCAGCAGCCAAGAGTATGGCAGGGGTCCCGGGGAGCTGTTTTTT. Translated, it gives CASSQEYGRGPGELFF. The V call is TRBV4-3, the J call TRBJ2-2, with a weak D call TRBD1 (6 bases). Germline-derived CDR1 and CDR2 are LGHNA and YSLEER. CDR3 length equals 16 residues. The V end lost 0 bases, the J end lost 6 bases, and 14 bases lay between the germline ends.

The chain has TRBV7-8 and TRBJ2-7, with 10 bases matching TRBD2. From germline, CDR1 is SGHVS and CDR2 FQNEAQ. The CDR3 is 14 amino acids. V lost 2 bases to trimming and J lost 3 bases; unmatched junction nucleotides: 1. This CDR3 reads CASSLTSGDYEQYF. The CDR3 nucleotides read TGTGCCAGCAGCTTAACTAGCGGGGACTACGAGCAGTACTTC.

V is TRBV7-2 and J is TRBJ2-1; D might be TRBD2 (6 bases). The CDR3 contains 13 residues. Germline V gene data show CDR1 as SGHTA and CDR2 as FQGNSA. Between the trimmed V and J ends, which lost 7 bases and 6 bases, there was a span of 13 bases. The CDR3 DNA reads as TGTGCCAGCACCCTCGGGACTCTCAATGAGCAGTTCTTC. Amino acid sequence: CASTLGTLNEQFF.

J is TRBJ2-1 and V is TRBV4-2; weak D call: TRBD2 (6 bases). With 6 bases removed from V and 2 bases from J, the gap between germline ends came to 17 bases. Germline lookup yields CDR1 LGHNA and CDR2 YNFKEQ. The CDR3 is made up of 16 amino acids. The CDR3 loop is CASRRSTSWAYNEQFF. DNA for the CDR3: TGTGCCAGCAGACGTAGTACTAGCTGGGCCTACAATGAGCAGTTCTTC.